A single sample is the source of the 2 T cell receptor beta chains below, sequenced in a study of T cells in women clearing cervical HPV infection. TCRdb keeps only in-frame clones here, not all; method: immunoSEQ multiplex PCR. The sample includes 25,000 to 35,000 clones. Material: blood buffy coat. The receptors come from a woman between 18 and 70 years old with a cervical HPV16 infection that either progressed to CIN3+ or cleared (not recorded which).

On this clone: The read comes to an end 3 residues before the CDR3 does, leaving the germline J gene to fill in the end. The gene calls are TRBV19 and TRBJ2-3; D is perhaps TRBD1 (5 bases). Germline assignment: CDR1 LNHDA and CDR2 SQIVND (reference sequence). V was clipped by 3 bases and J by 4 bases, with 17 bases between them. The CDR3 is made up of 16 amino acids. The DNA read from the CDR3 is TGTGCCAGTAGTATGGCAGCTGACAGTTTCGCAGATACG. This codes for CASSMAADSFADT. The full CDR3 protein reads CASSMAADSFADTQYF.

On this clone itself: The observed sequence ends 3 residues before the CDR3 terminus, with the missing tail filled in from the germline J gene. This chain uses TRBV7-9 with TRBJ2-4, with D unresolved. The CDR3 length is 15 residues. CDR1 and CDR2 (germline): SEHNR, FQNEAQ (reference sequence). CDR3 sequence: CASSRSQSSNYGQYF. The sequenced CDR3 bases are TGTGCCAGCAGCCGGTCCCAGAGTTCTAACTATGGT.